Listed here are 21 T cell receptor beta chains from one sample, sequenced in a study of T cell responses to AZD1222 COVID-19 vaccine. Assay: immunoSEQ multiplex PCR; the TCRdb copy retains only in-frame clones and omits some. The table shows approximately 60,000 clones, with roughly three quarters occurring only once. The sample consisted of peripheral blood, taken on day 0 of AZD1222 vaccination. These receptors came from an adult in good health.

The table lists this clone with a few counts. The DNA of the CDR3 is TGTGCCAGCAGCGAGTCCGCGGGTCCCTATGGCTACACCTTC. Its translation is CASSESAGPYGYTF. The chain is built from TRBV7-2 and TRBJ1-2, with unresolved D. CDR1 and CDR2 (germline): SGHTA, FQGNSA. V was shortened by 5 bases and J by 4 bases, with 14 bases between the two germline ends. The length of the CDR3 is 14 residues.

The chain recombines TRBV9 with TRBJ1-1; TRBD1 agrees at 9 bases. The germline CDR1 and CDR2 sequences are SGDLS and YYNGEE. This CDR3 has 15 amino acids. V gave up 1 base and J gave up 4 bases; unmatched junction bases: 5. CDR3 sequence: CASSVLQGAFTEAFF. The CDR3 DNA reads as TGTGCCAGCAGCGTACTACAGGGGGCTTTCACTGAAGCTTTCTTT.

In its sample, this clone was seen a few times. This chain connects TRBV3-1 (or the pseudogene TRBV3-2) to TRBJ2-5; 9 bases align to TRBD2. Losses at the gene ends were 1 base for V and 0 bases for J; bases not matched to a gene: 18. Germline loops: CDR1 LGHDT, CDR2 YNNKEL (reference sequence). The CDR3 has 21 residues. CDR3 coding DNA: TGTGCCAGCAGCCAAGGGGGAGCGGGGGGATATCATGGCCCTTACCAAGAGACCCAGTACTTC. Translated, it gives CASSQGGAGGYHGPYQETQYF.

The V gene is TRBV12-1, the J gene TRBJ2-1; the tabulated D call, TRBD2, remains unverified against the DNA. TRBV12-1 is a pseudogene segment. The CDR3 totals 11 residues. In DNA form, the CDR3 reads TGTGCCAGCAGGGGGGGTGGTGAGCAGTTCTTC. Its translation is CASRGGGEQFF.

CDR3 amino acids: CASSQVRGRLDTQYF. CDR3 DNA sequence: TGCGCCAGCAGCCAAGTGCGGGGGAGGTTAGATACGCAGTATTTT. The V and J genes are TRBV4-1 and TRBJ2-3; 7 bases line up with TRBD2. This CDR3 is built from 15 residues. Trimming took 1 base from V and 5 from J; bases not matched to a gene: 6. Looked up from germline, CDR1 is MGHRA and CDR2 is YSYEKL.

The gene calls are TRBV27 and TRBJ2-5; 8 nucleotides line up with TRBD1. The CDR3 runs 16 residues. In germline, CDR1 is MNHEY, CDR2 SMNVEV (reference sequence). The V and J ends lost 3 bases and 9 bases, in that order; junction bases with no gene match: 15. The CDR3 DNA reads as TGTGCCAGCAGTTTCCACAGGGGGGAATGGCTAGGGCCCCAGTACTTC. The encoded protein is CASSFHRGEWLGPQYF.

V and J are TRBV7-2 and TRBJ2-7, with D possibly TRBD1 on 6 matching bases. Trimming removed 4 bases at V and 5 bases at J, with 18 bases between. The CDR3 consists of 15 residues. Germline V gene data show CDR1 as SGHTA and CDR2 as FQGNSA. CDR3 in DNA: TGTGCCAGCAGCTCCCCTACAGGGAGTAAGAACGAGCAGTACTTC. Residues: CASSSPTGSKNEQYF.

V gene TRBV5-6 combines with J gene TRBJ1-5, with D tentatively TRBD1 (5 bases). Trimming took off 1 base at V and 6 bases at J, with 8 bases between the two ends. The CDR3 is 13 residues long. In germline, CDR1 is SGHDT, CDR2 YYEEEE. CDR3 amino acids: CASSLSRVQPQHF. In nucleotides, the CDR3 is TGTGCCAGCAGCTTGAGCAGGGTTCAGCCCCAGCATTTT.

This clone was counted only a few times. The CDR3 reads CASSAGLTLGETQYF. DNA for the CDR3: TGCGCCAGCAGCGCAGGACTAACACTCGGGGAGACCCAGTACTTC. V gene TRBV5-1 combines with J gene TRBJ2-5, with D perhaps matching TRBD2 (6 bases). Per the germline V gene, CDR1 is SGHRS and CDR2 is YFSETQ. The CDR3 extends over 15 amino acids. Trimming pared 4 bases from V and 5 bases from J, leaving 18 bases between.

The chain couples TRBV14 to TRBJ1-2; no clear D. V was cut by 0 bases and J by 4 bases, with 12 bases left in between. The germline CDR1 and CDR2 sequences are SGHDN and FVKESK. This CDR3 has 15 amino acids. The chain's CDR3 is CASSQDIWDSYGYTF. The CDR3 nucleotides read TGTGCCAGCAGCCAAGATATCTGGGATTCCTATGGCTACACCTTC. The variable domain in full, completed from reference TRBV14 and TRBJ1-2, reads EAGVTQFPSHSVIEKGQTVTLRCDPISGHDNLYWYRRVMGKEIKFLLHFVKESKQDESGMPNNRFLAERTGGTYSTLKVQPAELEDSGVYFCASSQDIWDSYGYTFGSGTRLTVV.

Only a few counts were recorded for this clone. The chain recombines TRBV5-1 with TRBJ1-6; D remains ambiguous. CDR1 SGHRS and CDR2 YFSETQ come from the germline V gene. Trimming removed 3 bases at V and 10 bases at J, with 11 bases between. This CDR3 has 13 amino acids. CDR3 nucleotide sequence: TGCGCCAGCAGCTCCGGGGTCGGATCACCCCTCCACTTT. Amino acid sequence: CASSSGVGSPLHF.

CDR3 DNA sequence: TGTGCCAGCATTCTCGCGGGTTTTGGGGAGCAGTACTTC. Its translation is CASILAGFGEQYF. The V gene is TRBV13, the J gene TRBJ2-7; D may be TRBD2 (5 bases). V was shortened by 7 bases and J by 7 bases, with 17 bases between the two germline ends. The germline V gene has CDR1 PRHDT and CDR2 FYEKMQ (reference sequence). This CDR3 region has 13 residues.

This clone occurred once. The CDR3 sequence is CASSRTNEQFF. The CDR3, as DNA: TGTGCCAGCAGTCGGACCAATGAGCAGTTCTTC. V gene TRBV6-2 or TRBV6-3 combines with J gene TRBJ2-1; D uncertain. Germline V gene lookup returns CDR1 MNHEY and CDR2 SVGEGT. There are 11 residues in the CDR3. V was clipped by 5 bases and J by 6 bases, with 5 bases between them.

This clone appeared a few times. V gene TRBV18 combines with J gene TRBJ1-6; TRBD1 might be the D (5 bases). Germline V gene lookup returns CDR1 KGHSH and CDR2 LQKENI. Trimming shortened V by 3 bases and J by 0 bases, and 12 bases separated the two germline ends. This CDR3 comprises 17 residues. This chain's CDR3 is CASSPGGGPSYNSPLHF. The DNA for the CDR3 is TGTGCCAGCTCACCCGGTGGGGGTCCCTCCTATAATTCACCCCTCCACTTT.

This clone was detected once. The chain joins TRBV4-1 to TRBJ2-1; 7 positions agree with TRBD1. Losses at the gene ends were 0 bases for V and 2 bases for J; bases not matched to a gene: 4. The CDR3 spans 16 residues. Germline-derived CDR1 and CDR2 are MGHRA and YSYEKL. The CDR3 loop reads CASSQDRQGAYNEQFF. DNA for the CDR3: TGCGCCAGCAGCCAAGATCGCCAGGGGGCCTACAATGAGCAGTTCTTC.

V and J are TRBV7-2 and TRBJ1-2; no definite D call. Germline V gene sequence: CDR1 SGHTA, CDR2 FQGNSA. The V end was cut by 5 bases, the J end by 8 bases, with 21 bases between. The CDR3 has 15 residues. The chain's CDR3 is CASSPFNGDGGGYTF. DNA of the CDR3: TGTGCCAGCAGCCCGTTTAACGGCGATGGAGGGGGCTACACCTTC.

The chain uses TRBV11-3 and TRBJ2-2, with D unresolved. The germline CDR1 and CDR2 sequences are SGHNT and YENEEA. The germline V and J ends were trimmed by 1 base and 6 bases, with 15 bases remaining between them. The CDR3 is made up of 16 amino acids. CDR3 nucleotide sequence: TGTGCCAGCAGCTTAGCTTCTTCTACGGAGCCCGGGGAGCTGTTTTTT. This codes for CASSLASSTEPGELFF.

The V gene is TRBV3-1 (or the pseudogene TRBV3-2), the J gene TRBJ1-1; 9 bases are a match to TRBD1. Unmatched junction bases numbered 2, after V lost 4 bases and J lost 2 bases. There are 14 residues in the CDR3. Germline V CDR1 and CDR2: LGHDT, YNNKEL (reference sequence). CDR3 sequence reads: CASSLGQGNTEAFF. CDR3 nucleotide sequence: TGTGCCAGCAGCCTGGGACAGGGAAACACTGAAGCTTTCTTT.

The chain recombines TRBV5-8 with TRBJ2-1; TRBD1 agrees at 11 bases. Germline V gives CDR1 SGHTS, CDR2 YDEGEE. This CDR3 has 15 residues. V shed 4 bases and J 6 bases; nucleotides not matched to a gene: 6. The CDR3 DNA reads as TGTGCCAGCAGCATACCGGGACAGGGGGGCAATGAGCAGTTCTTC. Translation: CASSIPGQGGNEQFF.

The sample holds one count of this clone. This chain joins TRBV13 and TRBJ2-5; TRBD1 matches 9 bases. Unmatched junction bases numbered 12, after V lost 6 bases and J lost 4 bases. This CDR3 has 16 residues. Germline CDR1 PRHDT, CDR2 FYEKMQ (reference sequence). CDR3 coding DNA: TGTGCCAGCAGTTCACAGGGGGCGAAGTATGGAGAGACCCAGTACTTC. Residues: CASSSQGAKYGETQYF.

The table lists this clone with a count of one. The chain couples TRBV18 to TRBJ1-3; tentatively, D is TRBD1 (6 bases). CDR1 is KGHSH, CDR2 LQKENI, per germline. Trimming took off 0 bases at V and 0 bases at J, with 12 bases between the two ends. The CDR3 totals 17 residues. DNA for the CDR3: TGTGCCAGCTCACCACCAGGCAGGGGCTACTCTGGAAACACCATATATTTT. The encoded protein is CASSPPGRGYSGNTIYF.